A selection of T cell receptor beta chains follows, all from one sample in a study of shared clonotypes between healthy human individuals. The protocol was immunoSEQ multiplex PCR, while the TCRdb copy is restricted to in-frame clones and leaves out a portion. The profile shows over a million clones, over 95% of them singletons. Sequenced material: naive CD4+ T cells sorted from blood. Receptors were obtained from a young man in good health. The CDR3 runs from the conserved cysteine through the conserved F or W. A D gene is named only where the DNA matches it firmly. Clone size is stated in some rows and not others, as once, few, many or a class when expanded.

abundance	len	j_gene	d_gene	v_gene	CDR3nt	CDR3aa
.	15	TRBJ1-5	.	TRBV5-5	TGTGCCAGCAGCTTGGCAATCTGGATGGATCAGCCCCAGCATTTT	CASSLAIWMDQPQHF
.	15	TRBJ1-3	.	TRBV2	TGTGCCAGCAGTGATCGGGGAGCCTCTGGAAACACCATATATTTT	CASSDRGASGNTIYF
.	17	TRBJ2-1	TRBD2	TRBV27	TGTGCCAGCAGTTCCCCTAGGACTAGCGGGATTATCAATGAGCAGTTCTTC	CASSSPRTSGIINEQFF
.	15	TRBJ2-7	TRBD2	TRBV18	TGTGCCAGCTCACGGGGGGGGACTAGCGAATACGAGCAGTACTTC	CASSRGGTSEYEQYF
.	14	TRBJ1-2	.	TRBV4-3	TGCGCCAGCAGCCAAGAGGGGCGAGACTATGGCTACACCTTC	CASSQEGRDYGYTF
.	19	TRBJ2-7	TRBD2	TRBV30	TGTGCCTGGAGTGGAGGGACTAGCGGGCCCCACGTCTTAACCTACGAGCAGTACTTC	CAWSGGTSGPHVLTYEQYF
once	13	TRBJ2-5	TRBD1	TRBV29-1	TGCAGCGTTGCCAAGGGGGCTCAGGAGACCCAGTACTTC	CSVAKGAQETQYF
.	15	TRBJ2-3	.	TRBV27	TGTGCCAGCAGTAGATCAGGGGCCCGCACAGATACGCAGTATTTT	CASSRSGARTDTQYF
.	13	TRBJ2-7	.	TRBV30	TGTGCCTGTAGAGGCAGGGACCCCTACGAGCAGTACTTC	CACRGRDPYEQYF
.	13	TRBJ2-3	TRBD2	TRBV10-1	TGCGCCAGCAAACTAGCGGACTGGGGGACGCAGTATTTT	CASKLADWGTQYF
.	13	TRBJ2-5	.	TRBV5-8	TGTGCCACCACCAGCGGGTTAGCAGAGACCCAGTACTTC	CATTSGLAETQYF
.	16	TRBJ1-3	TRBD1	TRBV18	TGTGCCAGCTCACCAGGGACAGCCGACTCTGGAAACACCATATATTTT	CASSPGTADSGNTIYF
.	17	TRBJ1-1	TRBD1	TRBV9	TGTGCCAGCAGCCCAAAGACCCCGGGACAGGGTGGGACTGAAGCTTTCTTT	CASSPKTPGQGGTEAFF
.	15	TRBJ2-3	TRBD2	TRBV7-8	TGTGCCAGCAGCTTAGGGCTAGCGGGAGCAAATACGCAGTATTTT	CASSLGLAGANTQYF
.	13	TRBJ2-4	.	TRBV6-1	TGTGCCAGCAGGAGGGGATCCCCAGTCATTCAGTACTTC	CASRRGSPVIQYF
.	16	TRBJ1-5	TRBD1	TRBV27	TGTGCCAGCAGTTTATCCCGGACAGGGACGGGTCAGCCCCAGCATTTT	CASSLSRTGTGQPQHF
.	10	TRBJ1-1	.	TRBV20-1	TGCAGTGCTAGGGGGGATGAAGCTTTCTTT	CSARGDEAFF
.	20	TRBJ2-2	TRBD2	TRBV4-1	TGCGCCAGCAGCTCACACCCCGGGACTAGCGGGAGTTGGGTGGCCGGGGAGCTGTTTTTT	CASSSHPGTSGSWVAGELFF
.	16	TRBJ1-2	TRBD1	TRBV7-9	TGTGCCAGCAGCCGAGCTAGTACAGGGGGAGGCTATGGCTACACCTTC	CASSRASTGGGYGYTF
.	13	TRBJ1-1	.	TRBV6-1	TGTGCCATCTCATCAACAAGATACACTGAAGCTTTCTTT	CAISSTRYTEAFF
.	13	TRBJ2-1	TRBD2	TRBV5-1	TGCGCCAGCAGCTTGTGGGGGGGAAATGAGCAGTTCTTC	CASSLWGGNEQFF
.	16	TRBJ2-2	TRBD1	TRBV19	TGTGCCAGTAACCGTAGAGGACAGGGATGGACCGGGGAGCTGTTTTTT	CASNRRGQGWTGELFF
.	14	TRBJ2-5	TRBD1	TRBV6-1	TGTGCCAGCAGTGAAAACAGGGGGCGGGAGACCCAGTACTTC	CASSENRGRETQYF
.	15	TRBJ1-1	TRBD1	TRBV10-3	TGTGCCATCAGTGATGGGACAGGGGCCTCCACGCGGACTTTCTTT	CAISDGTGASTRTFF
.	15	TRBJ1-1	.	TRBV4-1	TGCGCCAGCAGGGTGACAGAAGTAATGAACACTGAAGCTTTCTTT	CASRVTEVMNTEAFF
.	14	TRBJ2-7	.	TRBV7-8	TGTGCCAGCAGCCATTCAGAGGGACGGACCGAGCAGTACTTC	CASSHSEGRTEQYF
.	13	TRBJ2-3	.	TRBV11-2	TGTGCCAGCAGCCCTAGGGGGACAGATACGCAGTATTTT	CASSPRGTDTQYF
.	14	TRBJ2-1	.	TRBV14	TGTGCCAGCAGCCAAGATTTCAGCGACAATGAGCAGTTCTTC	CASSQDFSDNEQFF
.	14	TRBJ2-7	.	TRBV5-1	TGCGCCAGCAGCTTGAGGGCCCCTTCCTACGAGCAGTACTTC	CASSLRAPSYEQYF
.	15	TRBJ2-7	.	TRBV5-1	TGCGCCAGCAGCTTGGACTGGAGTGGGCCCTACGAGCAGTACTTC	CASSLDWSGPYEQYF
.	13	TRBJ2-5	.	TRBV7-9	TGTGCCAGCAGCATCGCTGGTCGGGAGACCCAGTACTTC	CASSIAGRETQYF
.	15	TRBJ1-1	.	TRBV18	TGTGCCAGCTCACCACCCTCAGGGACGAACACTGAAGCTTTCTTT	CASSPPSGTNTEAFF
.	16	TRBJ1-3	.	TRBV7-9	TGTGCCAGCAGCCATAATACACGGAGCTCTGGAAACACCATATATTTT	CASSHNTRSSGNTIYF
.	15	TRBJ1-4	.	TRBV21-1	TGTGCCAGCAAAGGAGGAGATGAGACTAATGAAAAACTGTTTTTT	CASKGGDETNEKLFF
.	13	TRBJ2-7	.	TRBV5-1	TGCGCCAGCAGCTTCACGACAGGCGCCGAGCAGTACTTC	CASSFTTGAEQYF
few	14	TRBJ1-2	.	TRBV2	TGTGCCAGCACCGTTGTAAAGGGTTCGGCCGGCTACACCTTC	CASTVVKGSAGYTF
few	14	TRBJ1-1	.	TRBV5-1	TGCGCCAGCAGCTTGGATCCGGGACACACTGAAGCTTTCTTT	CASSLDPGHTEAFF
.	16	TRBJ2-2	.	TRBV5-1	TGCGCCAGCAGCTTTGGCAGGTTCTCGAACACCGGGGAGCTGTTTTTT	CASSFGRFSNTGELFF
.	15	TRBJ2-5	.	TRBV28	TGTGCCAGCAGTTTTCAGGGAAGGTACCAAGAGACCCAGTACTTC	CASSFQGRYQETQYF
.	15	TRBJ2-7	TRBD1	TRBV19	TGTGCCAGCATCCCTCTAAGACAGGGTATCCACGAGCAGTACTTC	CASIPLRQGIHEQYF
.	17	TRBJ2-2	.	TRBV2	TGTGCCAGCAGGTGGAAAGGGACCGCCAAACCACCCGGGGAGCTGTTTTTT	CASRWKGTAKPPGELFF
.	15	TRBJ2-3	.	TRBV18	TGTGCCAGCTCACCATCGGCTAGCTCAACAGATACGCAGTATTTT	CASSPSASSTDTQYF
.	15	TRBJ1-5	.	TRBV9	TGTGCCAGCAGCGTATCAGGGAGTTCCAATCAGCCCCAGCATTTT	CASSVSGSSNQPQHF
once	15	TRBJ2-5	TRBD2	TRBV5-4	TGTGCCAGCAGTTTGGGACTAGCGGGAGCAGAGACCCAGTACTTC	CASSLGLAGAETQYF
.	17	TRBJ2-5	TRBD1	TRBV14	TGTGCCAGCAGCCAAGTCCTAGGACAGGGGGCGGCGGGGACCCAGTACTTC	CASSQVLGQGAAGTQYF